This T cell receptor (beta chain) was sequenced during a study of CDR3 diversity in severe acne. From the PCR reads, TCRdb called clonotypes with MiXCR, one entry per CDR3 protein. The repertoire holds under 100,000 distinct CDR3 sequences, with roughly half as singletons. V lost 3 bases, J lost 2 bases, and 9 bases stayed unmatched. The CDR3 length is 16 residues. Germline assignment: CDR1 SGHVS and CDR2 FQNEAQ. The clonotype originates from a male donor in good health, serving as a control. The chain combines TRBV7-8 with TRBJ2-5; 7 positions match TRBD2. Sequenced material: blood. The CDR3 region is CASSFGGSEGQETQYF. The CDR3 nucleotides read TGTGCCAGCAGCTTCGGCGGGAGTGAAGGGCAAGAGACCCAGTACTTC.